This T cell receptor beta chain is from a study of CD8 T cells in ankylosing spondylitis. Study-level points and caveats: CD8+ by phenotype, disease-linked clones were relatively rare in peripheral blood. In ankylosing spondylitis blood, a motif of roughly eight highly homologous TCR beta variants appeared characteristic. Clones linked to disease were reported to show significant enrichment in matched ankylosing spondylitis synovial fluid.

Each TCR beta library was made by quantitative 5'-RACE that incorporated molecular barcodes. Via MiXCR, TCRdb re-called the 5' RACE reads, giving one row per CDR3 protein. This repertoire shows around 480,000 distinct CDR3 sequences, roughly 15% found once; its top ten account for 0.95% to 1.1%. A few counts support this clonotype. Its antigen remains unidentified. The sequencing input was blood, either unsorted or a sorted T cell fraction (not recorded which). The TCR originated in a male donor with ankylosing spondylitis.

CDR3 sequence: CSARQLVTAAYEQYF. The CDR3 DNA reads as TGCAGTGCTCGACAATTAGTGACAGCCGCCTACGAGCAGTACTTC. This chain joins TRBV20-1 and TRBJ2-7, with a possible D match to TRBD1 (5 bases). Germline-derived CDR1 and CDR2 are DFQATT and SNEGSKA (reference sequence). With 5 bases removed from V and 2 bases from J, the gap between germline ends came to 19 bases. The CDR3 spans 15 residues.